These T cell receptor beta chains were read from a single sample in a study of cytomegalovirus exposure and HLA in healthy donors. Sequenced by immunoSEQ multiplex PCR; TCRdb stores in-frame clones only, minus some. The table shows a few hundred thousand clones, with about 80% occurring only once. Sequencing input: PBMCs. All receptors come from a woman aged 60-70 years in good health and CMV-seropositive. Each CDR3 is given with its conserved first and last residue. D genes are given only for firm matches. Size is omitted from some rows. Given values are once, few, many or a class for expanded clones.

- - TRBJ1-2 TRBV5-6 CASSPLGANYGYTF TGTGCCAGCAGCCCCCTGGGGGCGAACTATGGCTACACCTTC
TRBD1 few TRBJ1-5 TRBV19 CASSPGGTGDYSNQPQHF TGTGCCAGTAGTCCCGGGGGGACAGGCGATTATAGCAATCAGCCCCAGCATTTT
TRBD2 - TRBJ2-7 TRBV7-8 CASSAGLAGGLGEQYF TGTGCCAGCAGCGCAGGACTAGCGGGAGGGTTGGGGGAGCAGTACTTC
- once TRBJ1-3 TRBV5-1 CASSLGNPGNTIYF TGCGCCAGCAGCTTGGGTAATCCTGGAAACACCATATATTTT
- - TRBJ2-1 TRBV7-9 CASSPPVYEQFF TGTGCCAGCAGCCCGCCGGTTTATGAGCAGTTCTTC
TRBD2 few TRBJ2-3 TRBV6-4 CASSAIAGGADTQYF TGTGCCAGCAGTGCCATAGCGGGAGGGGCAGATACGCAGTATTTT
- few TRBJ2-1 TRBV7-9 CASTVGHYNEQFF TGTGCCAGTACGGTCGGACACTACAATGAGCAGTTCTTC
- - TRBJ2-7 TRBV15 CTTSRDGGPFSYEQYF TGTACCACCAGCAGAGACGGCGGGCCCTTCTCCTACGAGCAGTACTTC
TRBD1 - TRBJ1-4 TRBV10-2 CASRTTGGRDEKLFF TGCGCCAGCAGGACTACAGGGGGCCGCGATGAAAAACTGTTTTTT
TRBD2 - TRBJ2-7 TRBV6-5 CASRGTSGYYEQYF TGTGCCAGCAGGGGGACTAGCGGGTACTACGAGCAGTACTTC
TRBD2 - TRBJ2-2 TRBV5-5 CASSLLLAGTNTGELFF TGTGCCAGCAGCTTACTACTAGCGGGGACGAACACCGGGGAGCTGTTTTTT
TRBD1 - TRBJ1-4 TRBV5-4 CASSLLLRGRNEKLFF TGTGCCAGCAGCTTATTACTCAGGGGGCGTAATGAAAAACTGTTTTTT
TRBD1 - TRBJ1-2 TRBV6-5 CASSYSTQGVYTF TGTGCCAGCAGTTACTCGACACAGGGGGTCTACACCTTC
- - TRBJ2-7 TRBV7-2 CASRSIAEPYEQYF TGTGCCAGCAGATCGATAGCGGAGCCCTACGAGCAGTACTTC
- - TRBJ2-2 TRBV11-3 CASSLGPPRALTNTGELFF TGTGCCAGCAGCTTAGGCCCCCCCCGAGCCTTGACGAACACCGGGGAGCTGTTTTTT
- - TRBJ1-2 TRBV5-1 CASSLRDNYGYTF TGCGCCAGCAGCTTACGGGATAACTATGGCTACACCTTC
- medium-sized TRBJ1-1 TRBV10-3 CAISGDLRTEAFF TGTGCCATCAGTGGGGACTTACGGACTGAAGCTTTCTTT
TRBD1 - TRBJ2-7 TRBV18 CASSPDRVAEQYF TGTGCCAGCTCACCGGACAGGGTGGCCGAGCAGTACTTC
- few TRBJ1-1 TRBV6-5 CASSYGSGATEAFF TGTGCCAGCAGTTACGGGTCAGGGGCCACTGAAGCTTTCTTT
TRBD1 - TRBJ2-5 TRBV7-9 CASRDTGQIYF TGTGCCAGCAGGGACACGGGACAGATATACTTC
TRBD1 - TRBJ1-2 TRBV18 CASSPSTGTGYYGYTF TGTGCCAGCTCACCTAGTACCGGGACAGGCTACTATGGCTACACCTTC
- - TRBJ1-1 TRBV25-1 CASLPHIGNTEAFF TGTGCCAGCCTACCTCATATCGGGAACACTGAAGCTTTCTTT
- once TRBJ1-2 TRBV5-1 CASSLTEGGYGYTF TGCGCCAGCAGCTTGACAGAGGGAGGCTATGGCTACACCTTC
TRBD1 - TRBJ2-7 TRBV5-1 CASSWTGLLYEQYF TGCGCCAGCAGCTGGACAGGGCTTCTCTACGAGCAGTACTTC
- - TRBJ2-7 TRBV18 CASSLSGEGYEQYF TGTGCCAGCTCACTGAGCGGAGAGGGCTACGAGCAGTACTTC
TRBD1 - TRBJ1-1 TRBV2 CASSVQGRDTEAFF TGTGCCAGCAGCGTACAGGGGCGCGACACTGAAGCTTTCTTT
- - TRBJ2-5 TRBV19 CASKVAGQETQYF TGTGCCAGTAAAGTAGCCGGCCAAGAGACCCAGTACTTC
- - TRBJ2-1 TRBV7-9 CASSSGHEQFF TGTGCCAGCAGCTCAGGGCATGAGCAGTTCTTC
- - TRBJ1-5 TRBV4-1 CASSRHMEGQPQHF TGCGCCAGCAGCCGTCACATGGAGGGTCAGCCCCAGCATTTT
- - TRBJ1-4 TRBV21-1 CASSKAPPGWEKLFF TGTGCCAGCAGCAAAGCACCTCCGGGATGGGAAAAACTGTTTTTT
TRBD2 once TRBJ2-1 TRBV28 CASSLEAGDLFF TGTGCCAGCAGTTTAGAAGCGGGAGACTTGTTCTTC
TRBD1 few TRBJ2-7 TRBV15 CATSGGQGAYEQYF TGTGCCACCAGCGGAGGACAGGGCGCCTACGAGCAGTACTTC
- once TRBJ1-2 TRBV7-2 CASSATGFGYTF TGTGCCAGCAGCGCTACAGGGTTTGGCTACACCTTC
TRBD2 few TRBJ2-3 TRBV28 CASSPSGTDTQYF TGTGCCAGCAGTCCTAGCGGAACAGATACGCAGTATTTT
- - TRBJ2-2 TRBV25-1 CASMEGRSTGELFF TGTGCCAGCATGGAGGGGCGGTCAACCGGGGAGCTGTTTTTT
TRBD1 few TRBJ1-1 TRBV7-9 CASSPGQGSKEAFF TGTGCCAGCAGCCCTGGACAGGGCAGCAAAGAAGCTTTCTTT
TRBD1 few TRBJ1-2 TRBV4-1 CASSQLLRDRDKSGYTF TGCGCCAGCAGCCAACTACTGCGGGACAGGGATAAGAGTGGCTACACCTTC
- - TRBJ2-1 TRBV29-1 CSGELAVHNEQFF TGCAGCGGAGAGTTAGCCGTACACAATGAGCAGTTCTTC
TRBD1 few TRBJ2-7 TRBV5-1 CASSLDSGGLSYEQYF TGCGCCAGCAGCTTGGATTCAGGGGGCCTATCCTACGAGCAGTACTTC
TRBD2 once TRBJ2-7 TRBV27 CASRQGLAGTYEQYF TGTGCCAGCAGACAGGGACTAGCGGGAACCTACGAGCAGTACTTC
- - TRBJ1-1 TRBV5-1 CASFEVGNTEAFF TGCGCCAGCTTCGAGGTCGGGAACACTGAAGCTTTCTTT
TRBD2 - TRBJ2-1 TRBV7-8 CASSLDGRDHNEQFF TGTGCCAGCAGCTTAGACGGGAGGGATCACAATGAGCAGTTCTTC
- once TRBJ1-4 TRBV6-1 CASSEGKGRYREKLFF TGTGCCAGCAGTGAAGGGAAGGGGAGGTACCGTGAAAAACTGTTTTTT
TRBD2 - TRBJ2-7 TRBV4-2 CASGSGTTMYEQYF TGTGCAAGCGGTTCCGGGACTACCATGTACGAGCAGTACTTC
TRBD2 - TRBJ2-3 TRBV5-4 CASSWTVKGTRGTDTQYF TGTGCCAGCAGCTGGACAGTGAAAGGGACTAGGGGCACAGATACGCAGTATTTT
- - TRBJ2-3 TRBV27 CASSLYLRDTQYF TGTGCCAGCAGTTTATATTTGAGAGATACGCAGTATTTT
TRBD2 - TRBJ2-1 TRBV9 CASSPFLREGHANEQFF TGTGCCAGCAGCCCCTTTTTGCGGGAGGGCCATGCCAATGAGCAGTTCTTC
- few TRBJ1-1 TRBV4-1 CASSQDSSKKFEAFF TGCGCCAGCAGCCAAGATTCGAGTAAGAAGTTTGAAGCTTTCTTT
- - TRBJ1-4 TRBV4-1 CASSPPWKLNEKLFF TGCGCCAGCAGCCCCCCGTGGAAACTAAATGAAAAACTGTTTTTT
- - TRBJ2-1 TRBV7-2 CASSLLRASNEQFF TGTGCCAGCAGCTTACTACGAGCGAGCAATGAGCAGTTCTTC
- - TRBJ1-6 TRBV2 CASSEARWERDSPLHF TGTGCCAGCAGTGAAGCTAGGTGGGAGCGGGATTCACCCCTCCACTTT
- - TRBJ2-7 TRBV27 CASSLSVGLPAYEQYF TGTGCCAGTAGTTTATCGGTTGGGCTCCCAGCCTACGAGCAGTACTTC
TRBD2 once TRBJ2-7 TRBV30 CAWRAGLASYEQYF TGTGCCTGGAGAGCGGGACTAGCTTCCTACGAGCAGTACTTC
TRBD2 - TRBJ2-1 TRBV6-1 CASSEGAGGGSYNEQFF TGTGCCAGCAGTGAAGGGGCGGGAGGGGGCTCCTACAATGAGCAGTTCTTC
- - TRBJ1-1 TRBV6-5 CASSKRAAIHEAFF TGTGCCAGCAGCAAGCGGGCCGCTATCCATGAAGCTTTCTTT